Presented here are 3 T cell receptor beta chains from one specimen sequenced in a study of blood T cells in healthy people across ages (dated by TCRdb to between 2015 and 2016). Libraries were built with 5' RACE. The listed sequencing device is Illumina HiSeq 2500. The second PCR ran for about 6 to 12 cycles and used a J-beta primer mix along with a sample-barcoded 5' primer. TCRdb reran the public reads through fastp at Q25 and MiXCR, keeping productive beta chains. Identical CDR3 protein sequences are pooled into one entry, listed with their most common genes and DNA. This sample holds more than 500,000 distinct CDR3 sequences; 25% to 30% were observed only once. The ten largest clones add up to 15% to 20% of the sample. Specimen: blood. All receptors come from a woman in her 70s in good health.

There are a few counts of this clonotype. This sequence joins TRBV18 and TRBJ2-5; 9 nucleotides match TRBD1. This CDR3 contains 13 residues. CDR1 and CDR2 from the germline V gene are KGHSH and LQKENI. V trimming: 3 bases; J trimming: 10 bases; junction bases outside the gene matches: 6. The CDR3 sequence: CASSPRTGGDQYF. For the CDR3, the DNA is TGTGCCAGCTCACCGCGAACAGGGGGCGACCAGTACTTC.

This clonotype was detected only a few times. The rearrangement links TRBV5-5 to TRBJ2-1; D possibly uses TRBD1 or TRBD2 (5 bases each). This CDR3 region has 16 residues. The ends were cut back, 6 bases at V and 0 bases at J, with 16 bases in the middle. Germline CDR1 is SGHKS and CDR2 is YYEKEE (reference sequence). The CDR3 reads CASTPWGRSSYNEQFF. The CDR3 DNA reads as TGTGCCAGCACCCCCTGGGGACGGAGCTCCTACAATGAGCAGTTCTTC.

This clonotype was picked up a small number of times. This chain uses TRBV10-3 with TRBJ2-2, with a possible D match to TRBD1 (5 bases). V was pared by 0 bases and J by 5 bases, with 13 bases between. The CDR3 has 16 amino acids. CDR1 ENHRY and CDR2 SYGVKD come from the germline V gene. CDR3 residues: CAISESWGPTTGELFF. CDR3 coding DNA: TGTGCCATCAGTGAGTCTTGGGGCCCTACTACCGGGGAGCTGTTTTTT.